This T cell receptor (beta chain) was identified in a study of cytomegalovirus exposure and HLA in healthy donors. General observations from the study: A cluster of highly shared sequence variants was likely a sequencing artifact.

This PCR relied on a set of 60 Vbeta primers and 13 Jbeta primers. Sequencing used immunoSEQ multiplex PCR; TCRdb keeps in-frame clones, though not all of them. The sample includes 130,000 or so clones, 78% of them seen just once. As for this clone: The target antigen is unknown.

The CDR3 length is 15 residues. The sample taken for sequencing was PBMCs. This chain uses TRBV21-1 with TRBJ1-1. TRBV21-1 is a pseudogene. The origin of this receptor is a female donor in good health and CMV-seronegative. The CDR3 DNA sequence: TGTGCCAGCAGCAAAGTTTCCAGGGAGGACACTGAAGCTTTCTTT. It is translated as CASSKVSREDTEAFF.